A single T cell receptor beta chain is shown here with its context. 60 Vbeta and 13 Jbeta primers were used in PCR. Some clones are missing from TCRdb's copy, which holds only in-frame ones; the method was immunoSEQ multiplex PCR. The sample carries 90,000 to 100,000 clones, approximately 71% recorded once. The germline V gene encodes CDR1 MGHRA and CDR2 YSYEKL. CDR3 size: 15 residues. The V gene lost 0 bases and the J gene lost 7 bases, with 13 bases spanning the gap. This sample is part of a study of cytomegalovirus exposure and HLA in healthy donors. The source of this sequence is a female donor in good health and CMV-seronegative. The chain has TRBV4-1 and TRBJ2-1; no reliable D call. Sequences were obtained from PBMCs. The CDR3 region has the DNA TGCGCCAGCAGCCAAGATCAGGTCTTCAGAAATGAGCAGTTCTTC. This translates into CASSQDQVFRNEQFF.